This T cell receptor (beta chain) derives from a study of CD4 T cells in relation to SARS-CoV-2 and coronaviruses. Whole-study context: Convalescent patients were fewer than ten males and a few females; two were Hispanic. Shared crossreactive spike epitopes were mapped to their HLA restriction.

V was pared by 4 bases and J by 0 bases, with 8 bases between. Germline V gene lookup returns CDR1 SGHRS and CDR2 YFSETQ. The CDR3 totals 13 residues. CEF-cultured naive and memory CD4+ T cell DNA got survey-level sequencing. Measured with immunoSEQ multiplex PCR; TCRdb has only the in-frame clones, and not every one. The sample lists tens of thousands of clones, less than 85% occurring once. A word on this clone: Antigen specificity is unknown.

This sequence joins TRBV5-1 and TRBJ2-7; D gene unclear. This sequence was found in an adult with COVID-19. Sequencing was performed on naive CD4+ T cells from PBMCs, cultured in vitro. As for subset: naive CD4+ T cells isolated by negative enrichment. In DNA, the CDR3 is TGCGCCAGCAGCCCGACGGTCTCCTACGAGCAGTACTTC. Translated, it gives CASSPTVSYEQYF.